Presented here are 10 T cell receptor beta chains from one specimen sequenced in a study of breast tumors, draining lymph nodes, adjacent tissues. TCRdb independently ran MiXCR on the multiplex PCR reads; one entry per CDR3 protein. This repertoire shows fewer than 250,000 distinct CDR3 sequences, about 32% found once; its top ten account for about 1.4%. Axillary draining lymph nodes of breast cancer patients supplied the node samples. Sequencing was done on a sample of axillary lymph node tissue. The origin of the receptors is a female donor with breast cancer. Some clones in this sample may be carry-over from other donors' samples.

Many counts were recorded for this clonotype. V and J are TRBV29-1 and TRBJ1-2; perhaps TRBD1 as D (5 bases). The CDR3 has 13 residues. Germline V gives CDR1 SQVTM, CDR2 ANQGSEA. V was shortened by 5 bases and J by 2 bases, with 12 bases between the two germline ends. CDR3 sequence (DNA): TGCAGCGTTCGACAGACGGGAAACTATGGCTACACCTTC. Translation gives CSVRQTGNYGYTF.

This clonotype was detected ten times or more. V and J are TRBV6-5 and TRBJ2-7; D is possibly TRBD2 (6 bases). This CDR3 comprises 15 residues. Germline V lookup: CDR1 MNHEY, CDR2 SVGAGI. V lost 0 bases and J 5 bases, leaving 14 bases between the germline ends. The CDR3 DNA follows: TGTGCCAGCAGTTACTCGGGGGGTAGCGATCACGAGCAGTACTTC. Protein sequence: CASSYSGGSDHEQYF.

This clonotype was counted ten times or more. The chain uses TRBV7-2 and TRBJ2-1; D possibly corresponds to TRBD1 (6 bases). Germline CDR1 is SGHTA and CDR2 is FQGNSA. The CDR3 is 12 residues long. V was shortened by 5 bases and J by 12 bases, with 14 bases between the two germline ends. The CDR3 is CASSPQGLGQFF. The DNA of the CDR3 is TGTGCCAGCAGCCCACAGGGTCTGGGGCAGTTCTTC.

The chain is built from TRBV6-4 and TRBJ2-2; no clear D. The germline V gene encodes CDR1 MRHNA and CDR2 SNTAGT. Deletions cut 5 bases from V and 6 bases from J, with 19 bases between. The CDR3 is 16 residues long. The CDR3 DNA reads TGTGCCAGCAGTCCAAAGTTTGGGTTCTGGGCCGGGGAGCTGTTTTTT. Protein sequence: CASSPKFGFWAGELFF.

With respect to this clonotype: This may stem from a read error, because a much larger clone lies one nucleotide away. The V call is TRBV11-2, the J call TRBJ2-5, with D maybe TRBD2 (6 bases). Trimming took off 5 bases at V and 7 bases at J, with 14 bases between the two ends. Germline V gives CDR1 SGHAT, CDR2 FQNNGV. This CDR3 region has 13 residues. The CDR3 region is CASSTTRGATQYF. The CDR3 nucleotides are TGTGCCAGCAGCACGACTAGGGGAGCGACCCAGTACTTC.

This clonotype appeared many times. The chain recombines TRBV7-9 with TRBJ2-1; 10 nucleotides align to TRBD2. The CDR3 length is 17 residues. J lost 3 bases, V lost 5 bases, and 10 bases had no gene match. Germline V gene data show CDR1 as SEHNR and CDR2 as FQNEAQ (reference sequence). CDR3: CASSPSDTSGIYNEQFF. CDR3 sequence (DNA): TGTGCCAGCAGCCCCTCCGATACTAGCGGGATCTACAATGAGCAGTTCTTC.

This clonotype appeared a few times. A junction end diverges from the germline sequence, so it may reflect a read error. V usage is TRBV7-2 and J usage is TRBJ2-3, with 8 nucleotides matching TRBD1. This CDR3 contains 14 residues. Germline V lookup: CDR1 SGHTA, CDR2 FQGNSA. Here the CDR3 DNA reads TGTGCCAGCAGCTGGACAGGGAGCACTGATACGCAGTATTTT. It codes for CASSWTGSTDTQYF.

This clonotype occurred many times. V gene TRBV5-1 combines with J gene TRBJ2-1; D tentatively fits TRBD1 or TRBD2 (5 bases each). The CDR3 has 14 residues. Looked up from germline, CDR1 is SGHRS and CDR2 is YFSETQ. V lost 3 bases and J lost 6, with 13 bases in between. This CDR3 reads CASSSGTLLNEQFF. The CDR3, as DNA: TGCGCCAGCAGCTCAGGGACGCTTCTCAATGAGCAGTTCTTC.

The V call is TRBV19, the J call TRBJ1-6, with 8 nucleotides matching TRBD1. Germline V gene data show CDR1 as LNHDA and CDR2 as SQIVND (reference sequence). The CDR3 has 17 amino acids. J was trimmed by 0 bases and V by 6 bases; bases with no gene match: 7. CDR3 coding DNA: TGTGCCAGTAGATCCGGGACAGGCAGCTCCTATAATTCACCCCTCCACTTT. Amino acid sequence: CASRSGTGSSYNSPLHF.

The chain is built from TRBV29-1 and TRBJ2-7; no reliable D call. CDR1 and CDR2 (germline): SQVTM, ANQGSEA. V lost 1 base and J lost 2, with 15 bases in between. The CDR3 loop spans 15 amino acids. The CDR3 region has the DNA TGCAGCGTTGAAGGGCGGCATGGCCTACCCTACGAGCAGTACTTC. Translation gives CSVEGRHGLPYEQYF.